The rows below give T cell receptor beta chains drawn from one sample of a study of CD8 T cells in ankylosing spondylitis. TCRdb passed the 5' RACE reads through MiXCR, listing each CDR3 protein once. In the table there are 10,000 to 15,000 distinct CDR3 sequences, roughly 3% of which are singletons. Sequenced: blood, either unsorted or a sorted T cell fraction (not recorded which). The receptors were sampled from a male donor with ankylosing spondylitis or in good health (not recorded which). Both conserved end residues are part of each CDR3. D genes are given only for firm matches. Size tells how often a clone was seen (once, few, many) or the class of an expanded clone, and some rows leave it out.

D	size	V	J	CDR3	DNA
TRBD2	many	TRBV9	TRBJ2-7	CASSREVEYEQYF	TGTGCCAGCTCCCGGGAGGTGGAGTACGAGCAGTACTTC
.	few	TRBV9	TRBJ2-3	CASSVQGVSGTDTQYF	TGTGCCAGCAGCGTCCAAGGGGTGAGTGGTACAGATACGCAGTATTTT
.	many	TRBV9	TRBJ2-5	CASSVEPQETQYF	TGTGCCAGCAGCGTAGAGCCACAAGAGACCCAGTACTTC
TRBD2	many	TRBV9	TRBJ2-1	CASSPGTSGTRYNEQFF	TGTGCCAGCAGCCCCGGGACTAGCGGGACCCGCTACAATGAGCAGTTCTTC
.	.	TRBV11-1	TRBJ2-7	CASSLYYEQYF	TGTGCCAGCAGCTTATACTACGAGCAGTACTTC
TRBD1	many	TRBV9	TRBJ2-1	CASRRGGQGNVDEQFF	TGTGCCAGCAGGAGGGGTGGACAGGGCAACGTCGATGAGCAGTTCTTC
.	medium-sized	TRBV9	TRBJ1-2	CASSFGFGGTYGYTF	TGTGCCAGCAGCTTCGGTTTTGGGGGCACCTATGGCTACACCTTC
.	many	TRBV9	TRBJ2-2	CASSSREGGELFF	TGTGCCAGCAGCTCCAGAGAGGGCGGGGAGCTGTTTTTT
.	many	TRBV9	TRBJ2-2	CASSVGGWNTGELFF	TGTGCCAGCAGCGTGGGCGGTTGGAACACCGGGGAGCTGTTTTTT
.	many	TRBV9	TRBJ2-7	CASSVGKGDYEQYF	TGTGCCAGCAGCGTAGGCAAAGGGGACTACGAGCAGTACTTC
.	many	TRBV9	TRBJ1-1	CASTPPGARITEAFF	TGTGCCAGCACCCCACCAGGGGCCCGCATAACTGAAGCTTTCTTT
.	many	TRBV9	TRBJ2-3	CASTQGLVASDTQYF	TGTGCCAGCACCCAGGGGCTAGTAGCCTCAGATACGCAGTATTTT
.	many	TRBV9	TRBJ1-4	CASSVGQAAGISEKLFF	TGTGCCAGCAGCGTAGGACAAGCCGCAGGGATCAGCGAAAAACTGTTTTTT
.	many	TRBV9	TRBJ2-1	CASSVGERQQFF	TGTGCCAGCAGCGTGGGAGAGCGGCAGCAGTTCTTC
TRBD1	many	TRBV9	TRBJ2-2	CASSRDRGTGELFF	TGTGCCAGCTCCCGGGACAGGGGGACCGGGGAGCTGTTTTTT
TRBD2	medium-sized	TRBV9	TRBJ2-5	CASSVAGGGQQETQYF	TGTGCCAGCAGCGTAGCTGGCGGGGGGCAACAAGAGACCCAGTACTTC
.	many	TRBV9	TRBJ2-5	CASSATSLKETQYF	TGTGCCAGCAGCGCGACTAGTCTGAAAGAGACCCAGTACTTC
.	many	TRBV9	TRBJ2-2	CASSAGTPLNTGELFF	TGTGCCAGCAGCGCCGGGACACCTCTGAACACCGGGGAGCTGTTTTTT
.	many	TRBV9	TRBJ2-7	CASSVEARISGEQYF	TGTGCCAGCAGCGTAGAAGCCAGAATATCAGGCGAGCAGTACTTC
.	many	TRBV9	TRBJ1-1	CASSTRGSPNTEAFF	TGTGCCAGCTCAACCAGGGGATCCCCGAACACTGAAGCTTTCTTT
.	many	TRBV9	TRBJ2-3	CASSSHGGGGKADTQYF	TGTGCCAGCAGCTCCCACGGGGGAGGGGGCAAAGCAGATACGCAGTATTTT
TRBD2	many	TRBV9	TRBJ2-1	CASSVGSGGPNEQFF	TGTGCCAGCAGCGTAGGGTCGGGAGGGCCTAATGAGCAGTTCTTC
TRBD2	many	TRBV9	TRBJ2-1	CASSVDLGGLAGSYNEQFF	TGTGCCAGCAGCGTAGATTTAGGGGGACTAGCGGGGTCCTACAATGAGCAGTTCTTC
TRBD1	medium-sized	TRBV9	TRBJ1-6	CASSVGQGYNSPLHF	TGTGCCAGCAGCGTAGGACAGGGGTATAATTCACCCCTCCACTTT
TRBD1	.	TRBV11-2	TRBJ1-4	CASNSRCGTGRQGGEKLFF	TGTGCCAGCAACTCCCGCTGTGGGACAGGGCGCCAAGGGGGTGAAAAACTGTTTTTT
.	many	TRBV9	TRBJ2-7	CASSVELNLLNEQYF	TGTGCCAGCAGCGTAGAACTTAACCTCCTAAACGAGCAGTACTTC
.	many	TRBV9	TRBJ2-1	CASSVVAGEQFF	TGTGCCAGCAGCGTAGTGGCGGGAGAGCAGTTCTTC
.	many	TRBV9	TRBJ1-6	CASSAGGGRGSPLHF	TGTGCCAGCAGCGCCGGGGGGGGGCGAGGGTCACCCCTCCACTTT
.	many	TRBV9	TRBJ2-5	CASSGPRLASGETQYF	TGTGCCAGCAGCGGGCCGAGGCTAGCGTCAGGGGAGACCCAGTACTTC
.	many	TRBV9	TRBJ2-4	CASSAHPSAKNIQYF	TGTGCCAGCAGCGCCCACCCCAGCGCCAAAAACATTCAGTACTTC
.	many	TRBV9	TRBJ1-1	CASSVSRGIAEAFF	TGTGCCAGCAGCGTTAGCCGGGGTATTGCTGAAGCTTTCTTT
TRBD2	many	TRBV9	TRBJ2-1	CASSVSGLAGVGEQFF	TGTGCCAGCAGCGTATCGGGACTAGCGGGAGTAGGTGAGCAGTTCTTC
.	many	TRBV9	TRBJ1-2	CASSGTANYGYTF	TGTGCCAGCAGCGGGACAGCTAACTATGGCTACACCTTC
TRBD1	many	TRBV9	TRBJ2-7	CASSRGQGRIYEQYF	TGTGCCAGCAGCCGGGGACAGGGGAGAATCTACGAGCAGTACTTC
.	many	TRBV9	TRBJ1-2	CASSEGPTSTFSGYTF	TGTGCCAGCAGCGAGGGCCCCACGAGTACGTTCTCTGGCTACACCTTC
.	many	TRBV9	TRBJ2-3	CASSPKLDTQYF	TGTGCCAGCAGCCCCAAATTAGATACGCAGTATTTT
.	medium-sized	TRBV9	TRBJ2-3	CASSVVGDTQYF	TGTGCCAGCAGCGTAGTAGGAGATACGCAGTATTTT
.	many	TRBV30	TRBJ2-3	CAWPMASWEVTSTDTQYF	TGTGCCTGGCCTATGGCTAGCTGGGAGGTAACTAGCACAGATACGCAGTATTTT
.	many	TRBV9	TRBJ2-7	CASSVDSRGGWDEQYF	TGTGCCAGCAGCGTAGACTCCAGAGGAGGCTGGGATGAGCAGTACTTC
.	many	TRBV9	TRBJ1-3	CASSLTGTSSGNTIYF	TGTGCCAGCAGCTTAACAGGGACCAGCTCTGGAAACACCATATATTTT
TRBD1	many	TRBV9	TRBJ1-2	CASSFRDRNYGYTF	TGTGCCAGCAGTTTTAGGGACAGGAACTATGGCTACACCTTC
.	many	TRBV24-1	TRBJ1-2	CATSDLRQIGGYGYTF	TGTGCCACCAGTGATTTGCGACAGATTGGTGGGTATGGCTACACCTTC
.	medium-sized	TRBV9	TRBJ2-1	CASRSGTLDNEQFF	TGTGCCAGCAGGTCCGGGACTCTCGACAATGAGCAGTTCTTC
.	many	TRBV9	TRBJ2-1	CASSVAGLNEQFF	TGTGCCAGCAGCGTAGCTGGGCTGAATGAGCAGTTCTTC
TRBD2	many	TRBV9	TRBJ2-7	CASSVAASGFEQYF	TGTGCCAGCAGCGTAGCAGCTAGCGGGTTCGAGCAGTACTTC
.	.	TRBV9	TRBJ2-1	CASSVAPGPSLIGQFF	TGTGCCAGCAGCGTAGCCCCCGGGCCAAGTTTGATAGGGCAGTTCTTC
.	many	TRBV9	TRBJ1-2	CASSHAPGLYNYGYTF	TGTGCCAGCAGCCATGCGCCGGGGCTATACAACTATGGCTACACCTTC
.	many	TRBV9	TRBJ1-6	CASSAYSGSPLHF	TGTGCCAGCAGCGCGTACAGTGGTTCACCCCTCCACTTT
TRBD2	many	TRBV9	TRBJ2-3	CASSSGGGADTQYF	TGTGCCAGCAGTAGCGGGGGGGGTGCAGATACGCAGTATTTT
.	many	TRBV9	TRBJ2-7	CASSTGTASYEQYF	TGTGCCAGCAGCACGGGGACGGCTTCCTACGAGCAGTACTTC
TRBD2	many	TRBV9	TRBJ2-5	CASSVGLAGVQETQYF	TGTGCCAGCAGCGTAGGCCTAGCGGGGGTCCAAGAGACCCAGTACTTC
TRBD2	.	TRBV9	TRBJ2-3	CASSAGLAGLFTDTQYF	TGTGCCAGCAGCGCCGGACTAGCGGGGCTCTTCACAGATACGCAGTATTTT
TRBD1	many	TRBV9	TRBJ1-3	CASSSRQGRGNTIYF	TGTGCCAGCAGCTCCCGACAGGGGAGAGGAAACACCATATATTTT
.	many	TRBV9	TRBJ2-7	CASSLGGTAAYEQYF	TGTGCCAGCAGCCTCGGAGGGACAGCAGCCTACGAGCAGTACTTC
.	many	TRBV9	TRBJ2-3	CASSVEFSAGRDTQYF	TGTGCCAGCAGCGTAGAATTTTCGGCGGGCCGAGATACGCAGTATTTT